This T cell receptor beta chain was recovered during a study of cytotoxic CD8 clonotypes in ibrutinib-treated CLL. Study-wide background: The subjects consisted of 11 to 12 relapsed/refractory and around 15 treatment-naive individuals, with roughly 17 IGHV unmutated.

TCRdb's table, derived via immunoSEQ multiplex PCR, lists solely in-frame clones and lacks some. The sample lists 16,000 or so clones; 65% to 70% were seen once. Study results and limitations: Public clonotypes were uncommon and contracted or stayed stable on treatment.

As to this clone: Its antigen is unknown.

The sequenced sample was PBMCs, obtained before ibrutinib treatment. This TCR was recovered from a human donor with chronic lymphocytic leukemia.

The DNA for the CDR3 is TGTGCCAGCAGTACCTACAATGAGCAGTTCTTC. Its translation: CASSTYNEQFF. The V and J genes are TRBV6-1 and TRBJ2-1; D call uncertain. Trimming pared 5 bases from V and 2 bases from J, leaving 1 base between. The CDR3 is 11 residues long. Per the germline V gene, CDR1 is MNHNS and CDR2 is SASEGT.